This T cell receptor beta chain was obtained from a study of T cells in Graves' hyperthyroidism and ophthalmopathy. Study-level findings and limits: Ophthalmopathy cases were set apart from stable hyperthyroidism by a 13 V-J model. Appearing also in blood were most of the thyroid clonotypes expanded above 0.001.

About this clonotype: The antigen is not known.

Amplified TCR beta CDR3 regions derived from RNA transcripts. TCR CDR3 underwent first-round RT-PCR with the HTBI primer set. TCRdb recomputed calls from the multiplex PCR reads with MiXCR, one row per CDR3 protein. The sample has some 300,000 distinct CDR3 sequences; roughly 18% are singletons. Thyroid ultrasound, orbital computed tomography, clinical symptoms, and serum thyroxine and TRAb underpinned diagnoses. Germline V gene data show CDR1 as DFQATT and CDR2 as SNEGSKA (reference sequence). This CDR3 is 14 amino acids long. The germline V and J ends were trimmed by 4 bases and 3 bases, with 13 bases remaining between them.

Material: blood. This TCR came from a man over 45 with Graves' ophthalmopathy. The chain couples TRBV20-1 to TRBJ1-5; weak D call: TRBD1 (6 bases). The CDR3 DNA follows: TGCAGTGCTACCCGGGACACCTACAATCAGCCCCAGCATTTT. This encodes CSATRDTYNQPQHF.